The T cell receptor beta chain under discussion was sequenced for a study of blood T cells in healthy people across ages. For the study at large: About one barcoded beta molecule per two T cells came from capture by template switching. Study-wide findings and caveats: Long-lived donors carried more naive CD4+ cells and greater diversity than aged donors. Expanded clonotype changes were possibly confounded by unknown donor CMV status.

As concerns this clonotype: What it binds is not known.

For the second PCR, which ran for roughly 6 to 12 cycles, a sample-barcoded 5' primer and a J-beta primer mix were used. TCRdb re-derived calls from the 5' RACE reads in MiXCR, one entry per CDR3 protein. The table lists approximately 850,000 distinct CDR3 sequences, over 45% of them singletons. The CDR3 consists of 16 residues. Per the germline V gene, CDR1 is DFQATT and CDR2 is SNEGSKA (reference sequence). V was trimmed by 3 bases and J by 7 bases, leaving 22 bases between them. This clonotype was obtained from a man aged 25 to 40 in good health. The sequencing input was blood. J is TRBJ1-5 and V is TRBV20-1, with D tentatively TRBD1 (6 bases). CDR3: CSASGDTALGMQPQHF. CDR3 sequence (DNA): TGCAGTGCTAGCGGGGACACGGCCTTGGGTATGCAGCCCCAGCATTTT.